This is a list of T cell receptor beta chains from one sample in a study of OX40 agonist ivuxolimab in advanced cancers. Some clones are missing from TCRdb's copy, which holds only in-frame ones; the method was immunoSEQ multiplex PCR. The table lists 82,000 or so clones, around 90% of them singletons. The source was CD4+ or CD8+ T cells sorted from blood, collected in a trial of the OX40 agonist ivuxolimab. These receptors were collected from an adult with an advanced solid tumor such as melanoma, head and neck, liver or kidney cancer. The CDR3 runs from the conserved cysteine through the conserved F or W. Each record gives: clone size, V gene, D gene, J gene, CDR3 DNA, CDR3 protein. The D gene is left open where the match is weak. Clone size is stated in some rows and not others, as once, few, many or a class when expanded.

abundance: -; v_gene: TRBV20-1; d_gene: -; j_gene: TRBJ2-4; CDR3nt: TGCAGTGCTCCGGGGGACAGTTGGCAGTACTTC; CDR3aa: CSAPGDSWQYF
abundance: -; v_gene: TRBV30; d_gene: -; j_gene: TRBJ1-2; CDR3nt: TGTGCCTGGAGTGTAGCGGGGGTGCCTCTTGGCTACACCTTC; CDR3aa: CAWSVAGVPLGYTF
abundance: once; v_gene: TRBV9; d_gene: -; j_gene: TRBJ1-1; CDR3nt: TGTGCCAGCAGCGTAGGGCCGGCTAACACTGAAGCTTTCTTT; CDR3aa: CASSVGPANTEAFF
abundance: once; v_gene: TRBV7-9; d_gene: TRBD1; j_gene: TRBJ1-2; CDR3nt: TGTGCCAGCAGCACCCCGGGACAGGGGGCGAACTATGGCTACACCTTC; CDR3aa: CASSTPGQGANYGYTF
abundance: -; v_gene: TRBV18; d_gene: TRBD1; j_gene: TRBJ2-5; CDR3nt: TGTGCCAGCTTACTGACAGGGGCGTACCAAGAGACCCAGTACTTC; CDR3aa: CASLLTGAYQETQYF
abundance: -; v_gene: TRBV19; d_gene: -; j_gene: TRBJ2-1; CDR3nt: TGTGCCAGCGCAACCGGGACCAGGAATGAGCAGTTCTTC; CDR3aa: CASATGTRNEQFF
abundance: -; v_gene: TRBV5-1; d_gene: -; j_gene: TRBJ1-3; CDR3nt: TGCGCCAGCAGCTGGGCAGGGGTCGTCGGAAACACCATATATTTT; CDR3aa: CASSWAGVVGNTIYF
abundance: -; v_gene: TRBV27; d_gene: -; j_gene: TRBJ2-3; CDR3nt: TGTGCCAGCAGTGCGGGACAGTTTCGCACAGATACGCAGTATTTT; CDR3aa: CASSAGQFRTDTQYF
abundance: -; v_gene: TRBV6-1; d_gene: TRBD2; j_gene: TRBJ2-7; CDR3nt: TGTGCCAGCAGAGGGACTAGCGGGCCCTACGAGCAGTACTTC; CDR3aa: CASRGTSGPYEQYF
abundance: -; v_gene: TRBV2; d_gene: -; j_gene: TRBJ2-2; CDR3nt: TGTGCCAGCAGTGTAGAATCGAACACCGGGGAGCTGTTTTTT; CDR3aa: CASSVESNTGELFF
abundance: -; v_gene: TRBV30; d_gene: -; j_gene: TRBJ2-2; CDR3nt: TGTGCCTGGAGTGTTCTGGCCGGGGAGCTGTTTTTT; CDR3aa: CAWSVLAGELFF
abundance: -; v_gene: TRBV28; d_gene: -; j_gene: TRBJ1-2; CDR3nt: TGTGCCAGCAAAGGGGGGTTATATGGCTACACCTTC; CDR3aa: CASKGGLYGYTF
abundance: -; v_gene: TRBV7-9; d_gene: -; j_gene: TRBJ2-5; CDR3nt: TGTGCCAGCAGCTTAAGGGGGGGCGATCCGGAGACCCAGTACTTC; CDR3aa: CASSLRGGDPETQYF
abundance: -; v_gene: TRBV30; d_gene: -; j_gene: TRBJ2-7; CDR3nt: TGTGCCTGGAGTGTAATGCTTACTACGAGGCAGTACTTC; CDR3aa: CAWSVMLTTRQYF
abundance: -; v_gene: TRBV5-1; d_gene: TRBD2; j_gene: TRBJ2-2; CDR3nt: TGCGCCAGCAGCTTTCGAACGGGAGGGCCGGACGGGGAGCTGTTTTTT; CDR3aa: CASSFRTGGPDGELFF